This passage covers 31 T cell receptor beta chains from one sample sequenced in a study of molecular identifiers for immune sequencing clone quantification. MiXCR, applied by TCRdb to the PCR reads, yields one record per CDR3 protein. The sample carries some 590,000 distinct CDR3 sequences, roughly 25% recorded once. The specimen was naive CD8+ T cells from blood, with Jurkat cell RNA spiked in. Subset specified: FACS-sorted CD8+CD4-CCR7+CD45RA+ naive T cells. The receptors shown here come from a human donor in good health. Some libraries in this study had Jurkat cell RNA spiked in.

Ten or more counts support this clonotype. The genes are TRBV6-5 and TRBJ1-3, with no clear D. The CDR3 has 13 residues. V was trimmed by 0 bases and J by 3 bases, leaving 3 bases between them. Germline V gene sequence: CDR1 MNHEY, CDR2 SVGAGI. For the CDR3, the DNA is TGTGCCAGCAGTTACTCGTTTGGAAACACCATATATTTT. Protein: CASSYSFGNTIYF.

Notes on this clonotype: This may come from a read error, since a much larger clone is one base off. The V gene is TRBV10-3, the J gene TRBJ2-7, with 7 bases matching TRBD1. Germline CDR1 and CDR2: ENHRY and SYGVKD. The CDR3 is 14 amino acids. The CDR3 DNA reads as TGTGCCATCAGCGCCGGGACAGTTACCTACGTGCAGTACTTC. It codes for CAISAGTVTYVQYF.

This clonotype came up many times. CDR3 loop: CSVYLWWAADTQYF. The CDR3, as DNA: TGCAGCGTTTATCTATGGTGGGCCGCAGATACGCAGTATTTT. The chain recombines TRBV29-1 with TRBJ2-3; D is uncertain. Looked up from germline, CDR1 is SQVTM and CDR2 is ANQGSEA. The CDR3 consists of 14 residues. Trimming took 5 bases from V and 4 from J, leaving 16 bases between them.

On this clonotype itself: A much larger clone sits a single nucleotide away, making a read error possible. The genes are TRBV6-5 and TRBJ1-1; unclear D gene. Looked up from germline, CDR1 is MNHEY and CDR2 is SVGAGI. This CDR3 spans 13 amino acids. V was trimmed by 2 bases and J by 4 bases, leaving 8 bases between them. CDR3 residues: CASSYGKSTEAFF. The CDR3 DNA is TGTGCCAGCAGTTACGGGAAAAGCACTGAAGCTTTCTTT.

This clonotype was seen ten or more times. The chain uses TRBV27 and TRBJ2-3, with D perhaps matching TRBD2 (5 bases). The CDR3 runs to 17 residues. Germline V gives CDR1 MNHEY, CDR2 SMNVEV (reference sequence). The V end lost 5 bases, the J end lost 2 bases, and 20 bases lay between the germline ends. The CDR3, as DNA: TGTGCCAGCAGTACTCTCTTGGGCAGCGGACTCACAGATACGCAGTATTTT. This translates into CASSTLLGSGLTDTQYF.

This clonotype was counted between two and nine times. The chain recombines TRBV18 with TRBJ2-5; D tentatively fits TRBD1 or TRBD2 (5 bases each). There are 14 residues in the CDR3. The V end lost 0 bases, the J end lost 3 bases, and 8 bases lay between the germline ends. Germline V gene data show CDR1 as KGHSH and CDR2 as LQKENI. The CDR3 nucleotides read TGTGCCAGCTCACCACCGGGGACCGAAGAGACCCAGTACTTC. Translated: CASSPPGTEETQYF.

To note about this clonotype: Compared with germline, one end of the junction differs, possibly owing to a read error. The chain recombines TRBV5-3 with TRBJ1-4; D gene unclear. TRBV5-3 is an ORF, with its function uncertain. The CDR3 runs 14 residues. The CDR3 DNA follows: TGTGCCAGCTCTCTCGACGGGTCCAACGAAAGATTGTTTTTC. It encodes CASSLDGSNERLFF.

With regard to this clonotype: This could be a read error, since a much larger clone is one nucleotide away. The chain employs TRBV5-6 and TRBJ2-3, with a weak D call TRBD2 (5 bases). Between the trimmed V and J ends, which lost 4 bases and 3 bases, there was a span of 21 bases. There are 17 residues in the CDR3. Germline CDR1 reads SGHDT; CDR2 reads YYEEEE. The DNA for the CDR3 is TGTGCCAGCAGCCGAAGTGGAGGACCGCTATTAACAGATACGCAGTATTTT. Its translation: CASSRSGGPLLTDTQYF.

V and J are TRBV7-9 and TRBJ1-1, with D hard to call. V lost 2 bases and J lost 1, with 8 bases in between. Germline CDR1 reads SEHNR; CDR2 reads FQNEAQ (reference sequence). The CDR3 has 14 residues. The CDR3 reads CASSLMPENTEAFF. The CDR3 DNA sequence: TGTGCCAGCAGCTTAATGCCAGAGAACACTGAAGCTTTCTTT.

The chain combines TRBV10-2 with TRBJ2-7; 8 nucleotides line up with TRBD2. This CDR3 comprises 16 residues. V dropped 3 bases and J dropped 9; count of bases not matched to a gene: 16. The V gene's germline CDR1 is WSHSY and CDR2 SAAADI. This CDR3 is CASSEAVSGRGVLQYF. The CDR3 DNA follows: TGCGCCAGCAGTGAAGCGGTCAGCGGGAGAGGTGTGTTGCAGTACTTC.

This clonotype was counted at least ten times. The chain is built from TRBV7-9 and TRBJ2-3, with a possible D match to TRBD1 (6 bases). Trimming cost V 1 base and J 5 bases, with 16 bases left between them. CDR3 length: 16 residues. Per the germline V gene, CDR1 is SEHNR and CDR2 is FQNEAQ (reference sequence). The DNA for the CDR3 is TGTGCCAGCAGCTTAGTGGAGGCAGGGGAAGGAGATACGCAGTATTTT. It codes for CASSLVEAGEGDTQYF. The full variable domain, completed using reference TRBV7-9 and TRBJ2-3, is DTGVSQNPRHKITKRGQNVTFRCDPISEHNRLYWYRQTLGQGPEFLTYFQNEAQLEKSRLLSDRFSAERPKGSFSTLEIQRTEQGDSAMYLCASSLVEAGEGDTQYFGPGTRLTVL.

This clonotype has a handful of counts. V is TRBV4-2 and J is TRBJ1-2; D gene uncertain. This CDR3 contains 15 residues. CDR1 and CDR2 (germline): LGHNA, YNFKEQ. Trimming left V 0 bases short and J 4 bases short, with 12 bases between. The CDR3 spells CASSQEEEGGYGYTF. The CDR3 region has the DNA TGTGCCAGCAGCCAAGAGGAGGAGGGCGGCTATGGCTACACCTTC.

This chain connects TRBV24-1 to TRBJ2-3; no firm D call. Germline assignment: CDR1 KGHDR and CDR2 SFDVKD. CDR3 length equals 11 residues. The V gene lost 9 bases and the J gene lost 5 bases, with 8 bases spanning the gap. The CDR3 sequence: CATQVRDTQYF. DNA for the CDR3: TGTGCCACCCAGGTCCGAGATACGCAGTATTTT.

Comment on this clonotype: It may be a read error: a sequence one base away is much more abundant. V and J are TRBV14 and TRBJ1-1, with D unclear. The CDR3 is 11 residues long. Trimming stripped 5 bases from V and 13 bases from J, with 14 bases between. Germline values: CDR1 SGHDN, CDR2 FVKESK. For the CDR3, the DNA is TGTGCCAGCAGCGTGAGACCTCAAGTTTTCTTT. It yields the protein CASSVRPQVFF.

In its sample, this clonotype was seen a few times. V usage is TRBV5-4 and J usage is TRBJ1-2; D call uncertain. V was pared by 0 bases and J by 4 bases, with 13 bases between. Germline V gives CDR1 SGHNT, CDR2 YYREEE (reference sequence). CDR3 length equals 15 residues. The chain's CDR3 is CASSLVSAPLYGYTF. The CDR3 DNA reads TGTGCCAGCAGCTTGGTTAGCGCCCCCCTCTATGGCTACACCTTC.

The chain couples TRBV7-9 to TRBJ2-1; TRBD1 matches 8 bases. V trimming: 0 bases; J trimming: 7 bases; junction bases outside the gene matches: 5. Germline CDR1 and CDR2: SEHNR and FQNEAQ (reference sequence). The CDR3 has 15 residues. CDR3: CASSLAQGALNEQFF. DNA of the CDR3: TGTGCCAGCAGCTTAGCGCAGGGGGCGTTGAATGAGCAGTTCTTC.

This clonotype turned up a few times. The V and J genes are TRBV6-5 and TRBJ2-4; 7 nucleotides align to TRBD1. The CDR3 runs 17 residues. J gave up 2 bases and V 2 bases, and 9 bases lay outside the gene matches. Germline CDR1 and CDR2: MNHEY and SVGAGI. As DNA, the CDR3 is TGTGCCAGCAGTTACACGATACAGGGGAAGACCAAAAACATTCAGTACTTC. This encodes CASSYTIQGKTKNIQYF.

This clonotype has ten or more counts. This chain connects TRBV4-3 to TRBJ1-1, with 11 bases matching TRBD1. Germline V gene sequence: CDR1 LGHNA, CDR2 YSLEER. This CDR3 spans 14 amino acids. J gave up 10 bases and V 5 bases, and 9 bases lay outside the gene matches. The CDR3 coding sequence is TGCGCCAGCAGCGAAGGGACAGGGGGAGTAGCAGCTTTCTTT. Its translation: CASSEGTGGVAAFF.

This clonotype was recorded a few times. This sequence joins TRBV4-3 and TRBJ2-1; either TRBD1 or TRBD2 may supply D (5 bases each). Deletions cut 0 bases from V and 3 bases from J, with 12 bases between. Germline V gene lookup returns CDR1 LGHNA and CDR2 YSLEER. The CDR3 length is 16 residues. The CDR3 protein is CASSQDSGSLYNEQFF. The CDR3 DNA sequence: TGCGCCAGCAGCCAAGATTCAGGGAGTCTCTACAATGAGCAGTTCTTC.

Many counts were recorded for this clonotype. The chain carries TRBV12-3 or TRBV12-4 and TRBJ2-3; the D gene is possibly TRBD2 (6 bases). Between the trimmed V and J ends, which lost 4 bases and 4 bases, there was a span of 15 bases. The CDR3 runs to 15 residues. DNA for the CDR3: TGTGCCAGCAGTTACGGGACTCTGTCCCCAGATACGCAGTATTTT. It translates to CASSYGTLSPDTQYF.

V gene TRBV3-1 combines with J gene TRBJ1-4, with 9 nucleotides matching TRBD1. Germline CDR1 LGHDT, CDR2 YNNKEL (reference sequence). This CDR3 has 16 residues. Trimming at V came to 7 bases and at J to 4 bases, leaving 10 bases not matched to a gene. Here the CDR3 reads CASTISGTGNNEKLFF. In DNA form, the CDR3 reads TGTGCCAGCACCATCTCCGGGACAGGGAATAATGAAAAACTGTTTTTT.

A word on this clonotype: A much more abundant neighbour one base away suggests this may be a read error. The chain recombines TRBV27 with TRBJ2-3; D ambiguous. TRBJ1-5 explains the end of the DNA better; the J call may be wrong. Per the germline V gene, CDR1 is MNHEY and CDR2 is SMNVEV (reference sequence). This CDR3 spans 15 amino acids. In DNA, the CDR3 is TGTGCCAGCAGTTTCTCAGCGGGAGGATTAGATACGCAGCATTTT. Encoded protein: CASSFSAGGLDTQHF.

As for this clonotype: A much larger clone lies one base from this, so it may be a read error. V gene TRBV12-3 or TRBV12-4 combines with J gene TRBJ1-2; weak D call: TRBD1 (5 bases). V was cut by 3 bases and J by 3 bases, with 11 bases left in between. The CDR3 length is 14 residues. The chain's CDR3 is CASSLSRAHYGYTF. The CDR3, as DNA: TGTGCCAGCAGTTTGAGCAGGGCACACTATGGCTACACCTTC.

This clonotype has more than one count but fewer than ten. This CDR3 is CASSPRLQGGWETQYF. CDR3 in DNA: TGTGCCAGCTCACCACGGCTCCAAGGGGGATGGGAGACCCAGTACTTC. This sequence joins TRBV18 and TRBJ2-5; D may be TRBD1 (6 bases). The V end was cut by 1 base, the J end by 5 bases, with 17 bases between. The CDR3 loop spans 16 amino acids. In germline, CDR1 is KGHSH, CDR2 LQKENI.

This clonotype was seen more than once but under ten times. The chain carries TRBV12-3 or TRBV12-4 and TRBJ2-5; a weak D match, TRBD1 (5 bases). The germline V and J ends were trimmed by 8 bases and 0 bases, with 7 bases remaining between them. The CDR3 loop spans 12 amino acids. The CDR3 spells CASGQNQETQYF. The CDR3 DNA follows: TGTGCCAGCGGACAAAACCAAGAGACCCAGTACTTC.

This clonotype has ten or more counts. The gene calls are TRBV20-1 and TRBJ2-6, with TRBD2 matching over 15 bases. This CDR3 is 17 amino acids long. From germline, CDR1 is DFQATT and CDR2 SNEGSKA (reference sequence). The trim removed 5 bases at V and 5 bases at J, leaving 7 bases unmatched. The CDR3 is CSARTSGRAPWANVLTF. The CDR3 DNA follows: TGCAGTGCTCGGACTAGCGGGAGGGCCCCTTGGGCCAACGTCCTGACTTTC.

In regard to this clonotype: A read error may account for a junction end that differs from germline. The chain couples TRBV7-9 to TRBJ2-7; 7 bases are a match to TRBD2. From germline, CDR1 is SEHNR and CDR2 FQNEAQ (reference sequence). This CDR3 has 17 amino acids. The CDR3 bases are TGTGCCAGCAGCTTACTGGAACGGGGGGTTGATTCCTTCGAGCAGTACTTC. It specifies CASSLLERGVDSFEQYF.

The chain joins TRBV7-9 to TRBJ2-2; no clear D. The CDR3 is 14 residues long. Trimming took off 1 base at V and 6 bases at J, with 9 bases between the two ends. Germline V CDR1 and CDR2: SEHNR, FQNEAQ (reference sequence). CDR3 loop: CASSLVVVPGELFF. The CDR3 DNA follows: TGTGCCAGCAGCTTAGTTGTTGTCCCCGGGGAGCTGTTTTTT.

This clonotype was seen a few times. The chain carries TRBV5-1 and TRBJ2-1; D may be TRBD1 (5 bases). The germline V and J ends were trimmed by 4 bases and 4 bases, with 9 bases remaining between them. The CDR3 is 13 residues long. Germline CDR1 is SGHRS and CDR2 is YFSETQ. The CDR3: CASSADTYNEQFF. In DNA, the CDR3 is TGCGCCAGCAGCGCGGACACATACAATGAGCAGTTCTTC.

Regarding this clonotype: It may be a read error: a sequence one base away is much more abundant. V usage is TRBV7-9 and J usage is TRBJ1-1, with D hard to call. Germline V gives CDR1 SEHNR, CDR2 FQNEAQ (reference sequence). The CDR3 is 15 residues long. CDR3 residues: CASGLVTVMNTEAFF. CDR3 DNA sequence: TGTGCCAGCGGCTTAGTAACGGTTATGAACACTGAAGCTTTCTTT.

This clonotype appeared many times. The V call is TRBV12-3 or TRBV12-4, the J call TRBJ1-5, with 12 bases identical to TRBD1. This CDR3 region has 16 residues. V was pared by 8 bases and J by 6 bases, with 11 bases of the junction left unmatched. CDR3 protein: CASGHTGTGGFQPQHF. The CDR3 bases are TGTGCCAGCGGCCACACTGGGACAGGGGGCTTTCAGCCCCAGCATTTT.